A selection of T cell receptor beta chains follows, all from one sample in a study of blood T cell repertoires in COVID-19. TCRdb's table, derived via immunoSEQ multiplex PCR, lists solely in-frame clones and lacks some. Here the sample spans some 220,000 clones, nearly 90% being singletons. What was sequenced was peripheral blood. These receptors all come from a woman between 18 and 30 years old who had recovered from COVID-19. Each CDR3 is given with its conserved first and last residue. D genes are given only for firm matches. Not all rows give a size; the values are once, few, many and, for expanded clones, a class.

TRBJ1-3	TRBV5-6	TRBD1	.	CASSWGIGGSSGNTIYF	TGTGCCAGCAGCTGGGGAATAGGGGGCTCCTCTGGAAACACCATATATTTT
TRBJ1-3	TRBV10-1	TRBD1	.	CASSVRFLDRASGNTIYF	TGCGCCAGCAGTGTACGATTTTTGGACAGGGCCTCTGGAAACACCATATATTTT
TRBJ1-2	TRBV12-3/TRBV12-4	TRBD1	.	CASTGGRGYTF	TGTGCCAGCACAGGGGGCCGAGGCTACACCTTC
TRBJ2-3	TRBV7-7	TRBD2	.	CASSSGLAGTDTQYF	TGTGCCAGCAGTTCCGGACTAGCGGGCACAGATACGCAGTATTTT
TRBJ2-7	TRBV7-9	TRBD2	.	CASSPAGTTLYEQYF	TGTGCCAGCAGCCCAGCTGGGACTACCCTCTACGAGCAGTACTTC
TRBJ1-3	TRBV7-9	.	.	CASSSEPTGRNTIYF	TGTGCCAGCAGCTCAGAACCTACAGGAAGAAACACCATATATTTT
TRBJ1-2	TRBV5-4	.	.	CASSASDSHYGYTF	TGTGCCAGCAGCGCCTCGGACAGCCACTATGGCTACACCTTC
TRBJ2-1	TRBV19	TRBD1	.	CASSIGGQGNNEQFF	TGTGCCAGTAGTATAGGGGGACAGGGAAACAATGAGCAGTTCTTC
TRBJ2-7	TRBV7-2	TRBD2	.	CASKLTVGGPYEQYF	TGTGCCAGCAAACTTACGGTGGGAGGGCCCTACGAGCAGTACTTC
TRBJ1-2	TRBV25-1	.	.	CASSDFQDRRNYGYTF	TGTGCCAGCAGTGATTTTCAGGACAGAAGGAACTATGGCTACACCTTC
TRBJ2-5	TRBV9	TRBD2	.	CASSVGLAGSRGTQYF	TGTGCCAGCAGCGTAGGACTAGCGGGAAGCCGGGGGACCCAGTACTTC
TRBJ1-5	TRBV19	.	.	CASSSTDGFNQPQHF	TGTGCCAGTAGTTCGACAGACGGCTTCAATCAGCCCCAGCATTTT
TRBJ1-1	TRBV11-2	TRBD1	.	CASSPGGNTEAFF	TGTGCCAGCAGCCCAGGGGGGAACACTGAAGCTTTCTTT
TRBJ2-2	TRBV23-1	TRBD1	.	CASSQRQGARYTGELFF	TGCGCCAGCAGTCAACGTCAGGGGGCGCGATACACCGGGGAGCTGTTTTTT
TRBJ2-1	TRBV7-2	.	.	CASSLGTNSYNEQFF	TGTGCCAGCAGCTTAGGGACAAACTCCTACAATGAGCAGTTCTTC
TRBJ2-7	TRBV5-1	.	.	CASTLERGEQYF	TGCGCCAGCACCTTAGAGCGAGGCGAGCAGTACTTC
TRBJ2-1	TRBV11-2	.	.	CASSPRGGSYNEQFF	TGTGCCAGCAGCCCTAGGGGGGGATCCTACAATGAGCAGTTCTTC
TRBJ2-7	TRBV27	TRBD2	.	CASATPKGAGFHEQYF	TGTGCCAGCGCAACCCCAAAGGGAGCGGGATTCCACGAGCAGTACTTC
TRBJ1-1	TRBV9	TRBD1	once	CASSHDRGRLVDTEAFF	TGTGCCAGCAGCCACGACAGGGGGCGCCTAGTGGACACTGAAGCTTTCTTT
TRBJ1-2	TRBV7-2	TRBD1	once	CASSLTGAGYTF	TGTGCCAGCAGCTTAACAGGGGCAGGCTACACCTTC
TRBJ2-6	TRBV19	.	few	CASSIDGGSGANVLTF	TGTGCCAGTAGTATAGATGGAGGAAGTGGGGCCAACGTCCTGACTTTC
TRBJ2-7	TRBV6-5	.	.	CASSYNRENPYEQYF	TGTGCCAGCAGTTACAACAGGGAAAATCCCTACGAGCAGTACTTC
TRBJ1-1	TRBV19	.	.	CASSTAVNSIKAFF	TGTGCCAGTAGCACTGCAGTTAACAGTATTAAGGCTTTCTTT
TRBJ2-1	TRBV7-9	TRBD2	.	CASSSRGSGRKDEQFF	TGTGCCAGCAGCTCCCGAGGTAGCGGGAGGAAAGATGAGCAGTTCTTC
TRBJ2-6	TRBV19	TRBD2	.	CASSIGTSGTGANVLTF	TGTGCCAGTAGTATAGGGACTAGCGGGACTGGGGCCAACGTCCTGACTTTC
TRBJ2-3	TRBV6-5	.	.	CASSYERDTDTQYF	TGTGCCAGCAGTTACGAACGGGACACAGATACGCAGTATTTT
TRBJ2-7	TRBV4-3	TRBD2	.	CASSPDKGGDYEQYF	TGCGCCAGCAGCCCAGATAAGGGAGGGGACTACGAGCAGTACTTC
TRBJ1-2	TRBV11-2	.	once	CASSNDRNYGYTF	TGTGCCAGCAGCAACGACAGAAACTATGGCTACACCTTC
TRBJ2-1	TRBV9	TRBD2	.	CASSPGTSGGSSYNEQFF	TGTGCCAGCAGCCCCGGGACTAGCGGGGGGAGCTCCTACAATGAGCAGTTCTTC
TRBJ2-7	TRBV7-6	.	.	CASSLAAVYEQYF	TGTGCCAGCAGCTTAGCGGCGGTCTACGAGCAGTACTTC
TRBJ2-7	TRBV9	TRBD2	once	CASSPRGDHSSYEQYF	TGTGCCAGCAGCCCCCGGGGGGACCATAGCTCCTACGAGCAGTACTTC
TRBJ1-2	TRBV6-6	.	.	CASSRGGRVYGYTF	TGTGCCAGCAGTCGCGGTGGCAGGGTCTATGGCTACACCTTC
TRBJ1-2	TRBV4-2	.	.	CASSQDSYGYTF	TGTGCCAGCAGCCAAGATAGCTATGGCTACACCTTC